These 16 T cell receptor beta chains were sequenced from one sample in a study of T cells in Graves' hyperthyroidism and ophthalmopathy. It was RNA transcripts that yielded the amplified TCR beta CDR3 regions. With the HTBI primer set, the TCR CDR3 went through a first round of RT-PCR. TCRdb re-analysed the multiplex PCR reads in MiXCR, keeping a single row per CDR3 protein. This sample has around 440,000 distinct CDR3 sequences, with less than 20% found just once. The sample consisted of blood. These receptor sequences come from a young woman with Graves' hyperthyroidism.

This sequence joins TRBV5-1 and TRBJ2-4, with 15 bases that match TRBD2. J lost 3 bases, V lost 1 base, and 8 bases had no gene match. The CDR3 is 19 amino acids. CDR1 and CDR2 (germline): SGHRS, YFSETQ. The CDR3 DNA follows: TGCGCCAGCAGCTTGACTCAGGGACTAGCGGGAGGTTTCAAAAACATTCAGTACTTC. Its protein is CASSLTQGLAGGFKNIQYF.

The CDR3 here is CASSVRGQGAYNEQFF. In DNA form, the CDR3 reads TGTGCCAGCAGCGTGAGGGGACAGGGGGCGTACAATGAGCAGTTCTTC. The chain recombines TRBV9 with TRBJ2-1, with 12 bases fitting TRBD1. Losses at the gene ends were 2 bases for V and 4 bases for J; bases not matched to a gene: 4. This CDR3 spans 16 amino acids. The germline CDR1 and CDR2 sequences are SGDLS and YYNGEE.

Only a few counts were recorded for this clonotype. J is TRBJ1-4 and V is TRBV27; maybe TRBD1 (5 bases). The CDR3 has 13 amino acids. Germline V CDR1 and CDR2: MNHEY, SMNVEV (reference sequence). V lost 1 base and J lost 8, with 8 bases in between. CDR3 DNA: TGTGCCAGCAGTTTATTCGAGGGGGAAAAACTGTTTTTT. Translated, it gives CASSLFEGEKLFF. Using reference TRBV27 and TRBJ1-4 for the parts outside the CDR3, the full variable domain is EAQVTQNPRYLITVTGKKLTVTCSQNMNHEYMSWYRQDPGLGLRQIYYSMNVEVTDKGDVPEGYKVSRKEKRNFPLILESPSPNQTSLYFCASSLFEGEKLFFGSGTQLSVL.

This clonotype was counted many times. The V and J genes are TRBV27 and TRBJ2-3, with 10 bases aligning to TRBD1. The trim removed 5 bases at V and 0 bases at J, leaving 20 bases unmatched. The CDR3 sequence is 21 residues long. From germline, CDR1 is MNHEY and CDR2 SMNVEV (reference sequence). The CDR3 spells CASSPQIPTGGAFPSTDTQYF. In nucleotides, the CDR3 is TGTGCCAGCAGTCCCCAGATACCGACAGGGGGCGCTTTTCCTAGCACAGATACGCAGTATTTT.

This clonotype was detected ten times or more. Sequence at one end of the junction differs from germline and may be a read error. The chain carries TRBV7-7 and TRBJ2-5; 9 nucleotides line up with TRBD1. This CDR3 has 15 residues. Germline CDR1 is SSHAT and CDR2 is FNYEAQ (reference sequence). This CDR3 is CASSLGGTGFETQYF. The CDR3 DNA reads TGTGCTAGCAGCTTAGGTGGGACAGGGTTCGAGACCCAGTACTTC.

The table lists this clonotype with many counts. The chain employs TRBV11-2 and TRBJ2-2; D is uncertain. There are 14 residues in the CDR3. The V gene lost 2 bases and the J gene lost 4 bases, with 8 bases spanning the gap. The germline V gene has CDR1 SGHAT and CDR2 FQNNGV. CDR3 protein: CASSLSETTGELFF. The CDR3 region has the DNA TGTGCCAGCAGCTTAAGCGAAACCACCGGGGAGCTGTTTTTT. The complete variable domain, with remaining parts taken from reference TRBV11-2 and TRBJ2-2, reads EAGVAQSPRYKIIEKRQSVAFWCNPISGHATLYWYQQILGQGPKLLIQFQNNGVVDDSQLPKDRFSAERLKGVDSTLKIQPAKLEDSAVYLCASSLSETTGELFFGEGSRLTVL.

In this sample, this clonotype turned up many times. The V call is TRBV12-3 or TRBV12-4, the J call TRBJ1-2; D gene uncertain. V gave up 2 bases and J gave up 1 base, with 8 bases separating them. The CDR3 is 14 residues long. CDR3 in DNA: TGTGCCAGCAGTTTAAGAGGGTTTAACTATGGCTACACCTTC. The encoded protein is CASSLRGFNYGYTF.

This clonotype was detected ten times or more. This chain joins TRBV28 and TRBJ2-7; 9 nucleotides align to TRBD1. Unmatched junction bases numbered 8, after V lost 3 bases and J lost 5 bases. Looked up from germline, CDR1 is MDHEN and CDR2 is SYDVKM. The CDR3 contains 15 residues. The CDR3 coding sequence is TGTGCCAGCAGTTTGTATGGGACAGGGCGTCACGAGCAGTACTTC. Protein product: CASSLYGTGRHEQYF.

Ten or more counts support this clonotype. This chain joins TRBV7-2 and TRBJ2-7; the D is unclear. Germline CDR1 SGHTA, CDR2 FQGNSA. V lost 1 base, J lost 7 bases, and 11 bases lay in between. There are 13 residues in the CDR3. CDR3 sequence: CASSLVGHLEQYF. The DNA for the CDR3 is TGTGCCAGCAGCTTAGTGGGTCATCTGGAGCAGTACTTC.

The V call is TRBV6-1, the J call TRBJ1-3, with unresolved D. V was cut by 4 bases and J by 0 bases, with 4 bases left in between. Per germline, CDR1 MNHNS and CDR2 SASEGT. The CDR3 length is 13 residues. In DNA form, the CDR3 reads TGTGCCAGCAGTGGTCCCTCTGGAAACACCATATATTTT. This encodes CASSGPSGNTIYF.

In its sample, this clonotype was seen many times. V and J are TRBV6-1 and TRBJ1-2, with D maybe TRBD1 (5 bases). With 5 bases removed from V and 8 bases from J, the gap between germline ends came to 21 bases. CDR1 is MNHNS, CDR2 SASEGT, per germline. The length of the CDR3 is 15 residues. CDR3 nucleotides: TGTGCCAGCAGTTCTCCGGGACGGGGCGAGGGGGGCTACACCTTC. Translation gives CASSSPGRGEGGYTF.

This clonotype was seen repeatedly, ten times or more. Here the CDR3 reads CASVGTGVTGELFF. The CDR3 DNA reads TGTGCCAGCGTAGGGACAGGGGTCACCGGGGAGCTGTTTTTT. V usage is TRBV27 and J usage is TRBJ2-2; 10 bases agree with TRBD1. The CDR3 has 14 amino acids. The V segment lost 8 bases and the J segment 4 bases; nucleotides outside the gene matches: 4. CDR1 is MNHEY, CDR2 SMNVEV, per germline (reference sequence).

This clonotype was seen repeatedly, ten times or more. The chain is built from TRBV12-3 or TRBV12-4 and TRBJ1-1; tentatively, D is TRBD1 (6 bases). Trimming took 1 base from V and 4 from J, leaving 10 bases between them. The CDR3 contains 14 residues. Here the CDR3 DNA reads TGTGCCAGCAGTTTAGTGGGCAGGGGCACTGAAGCTTTCTTT. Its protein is CASSLVGRGTEAFF.

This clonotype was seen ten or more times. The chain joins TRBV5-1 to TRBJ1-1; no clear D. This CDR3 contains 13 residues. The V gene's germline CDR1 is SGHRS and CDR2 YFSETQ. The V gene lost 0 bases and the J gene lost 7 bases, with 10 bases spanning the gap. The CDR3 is CASSLAGRSEAFF. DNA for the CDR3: TGCGCCAGCAGCTTGGCAGGCCGGAGTGAAGCTTTCTTT.

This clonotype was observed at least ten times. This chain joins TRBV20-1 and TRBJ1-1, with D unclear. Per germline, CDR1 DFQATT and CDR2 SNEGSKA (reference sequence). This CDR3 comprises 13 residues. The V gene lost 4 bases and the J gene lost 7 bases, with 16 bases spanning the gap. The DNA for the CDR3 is TGCAGTGCTAACATTAGAGAGGAGATTGAAGCTTTCTTT. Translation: CSANIREEIEAFF.

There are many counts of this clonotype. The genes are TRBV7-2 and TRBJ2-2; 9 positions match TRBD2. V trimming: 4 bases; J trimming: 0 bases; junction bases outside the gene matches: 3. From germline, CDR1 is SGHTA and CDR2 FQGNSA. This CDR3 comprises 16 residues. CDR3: CASSSSGIPNTGELFF. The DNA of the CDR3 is TGTGCCAGCAGCTCTAGCGGGATCCCGAACACCGGGGAGCTGTTTTTT.